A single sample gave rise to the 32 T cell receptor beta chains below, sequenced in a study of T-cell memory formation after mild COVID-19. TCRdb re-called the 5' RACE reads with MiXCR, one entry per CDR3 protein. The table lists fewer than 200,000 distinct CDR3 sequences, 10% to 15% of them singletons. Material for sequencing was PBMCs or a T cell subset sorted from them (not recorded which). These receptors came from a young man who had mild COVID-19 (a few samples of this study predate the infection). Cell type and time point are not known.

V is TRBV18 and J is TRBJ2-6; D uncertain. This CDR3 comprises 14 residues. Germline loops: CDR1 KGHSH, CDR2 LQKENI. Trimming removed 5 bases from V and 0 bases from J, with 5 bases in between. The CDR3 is CASSETSGANVLTF. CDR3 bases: TGTGCCAGCTCAGAGACCTCTGGGGCCAACGTCCTGACTTTC.

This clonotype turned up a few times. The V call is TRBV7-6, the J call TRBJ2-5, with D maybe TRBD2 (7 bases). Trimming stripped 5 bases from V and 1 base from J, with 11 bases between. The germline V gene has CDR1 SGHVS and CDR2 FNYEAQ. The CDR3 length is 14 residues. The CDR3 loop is CASSGRGPQETQYF. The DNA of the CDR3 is TGTGCCAGCAGCGGGCGGGGGCCCCAAGAGACCCAGTACTTC.

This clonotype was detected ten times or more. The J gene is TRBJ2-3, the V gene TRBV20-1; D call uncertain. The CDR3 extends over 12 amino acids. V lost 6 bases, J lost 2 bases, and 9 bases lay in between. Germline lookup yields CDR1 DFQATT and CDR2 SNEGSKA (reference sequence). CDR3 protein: CSAWLNTDTQYF. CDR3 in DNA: TGCAGTGCCTGGCTAAACACAGATACGCAGTATTTT.

The CDR3 region is CASSSGTDLYGYTF. DNA of the CDR3: TGTGCCAGCAGTTCCGGGACAGATCTCTATGGCTACACCTTC. The chain employs TRBV12-3 or TRBV12-4 and TRBJ1-2; 7 nucleotides line up with TRBD1. Unmatched junction bases numbered 6, after V lost 4 bases and J lost 4 bases. The CDR3 has 14 amino acids.

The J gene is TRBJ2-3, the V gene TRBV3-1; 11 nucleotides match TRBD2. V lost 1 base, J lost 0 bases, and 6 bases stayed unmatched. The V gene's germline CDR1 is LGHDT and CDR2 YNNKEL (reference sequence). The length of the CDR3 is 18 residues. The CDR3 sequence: CASSQGSSGGASTDTQYF. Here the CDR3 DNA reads TGTGCCAGCAGCCAAGGAAGTAGCGGGGGGGCTAGCACAGATACGCAGTATTTT.

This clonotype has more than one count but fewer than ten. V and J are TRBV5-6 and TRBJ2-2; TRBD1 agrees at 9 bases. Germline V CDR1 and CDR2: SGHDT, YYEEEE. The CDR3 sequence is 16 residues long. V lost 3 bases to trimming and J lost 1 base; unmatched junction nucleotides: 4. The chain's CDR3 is CASSWGQGRNTGELFF. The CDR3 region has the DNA TGTGCCAGCAGCTGGGGACAGGGCCGGAACACCGGGGAGCTGTTTTTT.

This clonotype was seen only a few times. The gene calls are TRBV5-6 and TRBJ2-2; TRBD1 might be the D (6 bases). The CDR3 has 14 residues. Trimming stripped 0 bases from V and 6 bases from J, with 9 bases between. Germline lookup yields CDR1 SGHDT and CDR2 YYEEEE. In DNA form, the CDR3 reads TGTGCCAGCAGCTTGGAGTGGACAGCCGGGGAGCTGTTTTTT. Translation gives CASSLEWTAGELFF.

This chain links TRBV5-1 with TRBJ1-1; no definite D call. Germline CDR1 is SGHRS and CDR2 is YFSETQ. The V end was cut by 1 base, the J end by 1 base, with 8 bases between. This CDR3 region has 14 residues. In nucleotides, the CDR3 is TGCGCCAGCAGCTTGTACCAACGGAACACTGAAGCTTTCTTT. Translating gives CASSLYQRNTEAFF.

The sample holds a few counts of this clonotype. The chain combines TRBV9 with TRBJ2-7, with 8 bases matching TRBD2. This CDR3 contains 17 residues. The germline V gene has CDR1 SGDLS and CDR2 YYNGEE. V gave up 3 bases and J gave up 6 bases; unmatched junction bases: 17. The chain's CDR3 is CASSATVRRGGTCEQYV. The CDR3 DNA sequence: TGTGCCAGCAGCGCCACCGTTCGTCGCGGGGGGACTTGCGAGCAGTACGTC.

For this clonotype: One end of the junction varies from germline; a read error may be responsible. The CDR3 sequence is CASNLRATTSYEQYF. DNA of the CDR3: TGTGCCAGCAACTTACGGGCCACGACAAGCTACGAGCAGTACTTC. V gene TRBV7-8 combines with J gene TRBJ2-7; D unresolved. The germline gives CDR1 SGHVS, CDR2 FQNEAQ. CDR3 size: 15 residues.

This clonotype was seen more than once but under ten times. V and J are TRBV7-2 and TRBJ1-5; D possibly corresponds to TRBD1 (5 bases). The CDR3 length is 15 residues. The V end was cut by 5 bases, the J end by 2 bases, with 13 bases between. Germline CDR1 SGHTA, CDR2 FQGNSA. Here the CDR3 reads CASSAPGWGNQPQHF. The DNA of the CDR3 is TGTGCCAGCAGCGCACCAGGGTGGGGCAATCAGCCCCAGCATTTT.

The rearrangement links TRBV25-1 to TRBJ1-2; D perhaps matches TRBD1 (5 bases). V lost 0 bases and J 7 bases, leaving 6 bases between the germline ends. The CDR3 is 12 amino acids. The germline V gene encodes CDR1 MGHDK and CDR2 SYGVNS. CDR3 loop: CASSEYDSGYTF. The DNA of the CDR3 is TGTGCCAGCAGTGAATATGACAGTGGCTACACCTTC.

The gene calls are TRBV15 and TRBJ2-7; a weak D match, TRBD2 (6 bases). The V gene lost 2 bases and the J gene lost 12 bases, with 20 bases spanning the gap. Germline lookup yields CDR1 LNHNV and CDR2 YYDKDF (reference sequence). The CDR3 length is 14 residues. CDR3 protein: CATSRPHPGGIRYF. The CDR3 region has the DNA TGTGCCACCAGCAGACCGCATCCTGGAGGGATAAGGTACTTC.

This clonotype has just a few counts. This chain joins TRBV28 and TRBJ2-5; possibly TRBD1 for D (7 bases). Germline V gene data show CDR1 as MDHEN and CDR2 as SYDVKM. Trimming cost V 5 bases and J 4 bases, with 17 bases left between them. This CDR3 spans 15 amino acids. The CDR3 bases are TGTGCCAGCAGTCTCCGACAGGGAGGCGTAGAGACCCAGTACTTC. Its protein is CASSLRQGGVETQYF.

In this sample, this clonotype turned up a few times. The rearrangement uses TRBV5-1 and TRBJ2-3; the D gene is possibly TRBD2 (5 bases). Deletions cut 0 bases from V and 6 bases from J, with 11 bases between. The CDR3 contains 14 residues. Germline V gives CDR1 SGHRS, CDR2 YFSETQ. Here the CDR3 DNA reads TGCGCCAGCAGCTTGGGTTCTGGGGAGGATACGCAGTATTTT. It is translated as CASSLGSGEDTQYF. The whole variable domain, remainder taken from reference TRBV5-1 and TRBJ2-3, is KAGVTQTPRYLIKTRGQQVTLSCSPISGHRSVSWYQQTPGQGLQFLFEYFSETQRNKGNFPGRFSGRQFSNSRSEMNVSTLELGDSALYLCASSLGSGEDTQYFGPGTRLTVL.

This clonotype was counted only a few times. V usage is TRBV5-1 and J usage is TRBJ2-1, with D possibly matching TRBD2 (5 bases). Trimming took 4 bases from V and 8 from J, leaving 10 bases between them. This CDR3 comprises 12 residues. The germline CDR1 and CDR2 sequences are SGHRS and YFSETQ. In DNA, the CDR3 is TGCGCCAGCAGCGGAGGACCAGATGAGCAGTTCTTC. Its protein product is CASSGGPDEQFF.

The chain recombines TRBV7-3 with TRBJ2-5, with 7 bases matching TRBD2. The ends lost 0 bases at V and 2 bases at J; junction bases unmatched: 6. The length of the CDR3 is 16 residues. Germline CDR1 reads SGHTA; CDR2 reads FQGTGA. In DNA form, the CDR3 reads TGTGCCAGCAGCTTAACGGCCAACGGGGGGCAAGAGACCCAGTACTTC. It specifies CASSLTANGGQETQYF.

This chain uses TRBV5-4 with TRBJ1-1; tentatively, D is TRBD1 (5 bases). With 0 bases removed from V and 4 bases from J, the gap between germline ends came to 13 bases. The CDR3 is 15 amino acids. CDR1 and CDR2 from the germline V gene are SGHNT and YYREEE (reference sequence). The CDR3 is CASSLALGEGTEAFF. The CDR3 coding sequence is TGTGCCAGCAGCTTGGCCCTGGGGGAGGGCACTGAAGCTTTCTTT.

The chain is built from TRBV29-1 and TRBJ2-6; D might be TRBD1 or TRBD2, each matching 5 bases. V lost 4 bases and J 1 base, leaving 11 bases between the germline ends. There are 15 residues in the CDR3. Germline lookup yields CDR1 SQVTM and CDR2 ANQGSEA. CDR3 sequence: CSVGWGLSGANVLTF. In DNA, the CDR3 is TGCAGCGTTGGGTGGGGGTTATCTGGGGCCAACGTCCTGACTTTC.

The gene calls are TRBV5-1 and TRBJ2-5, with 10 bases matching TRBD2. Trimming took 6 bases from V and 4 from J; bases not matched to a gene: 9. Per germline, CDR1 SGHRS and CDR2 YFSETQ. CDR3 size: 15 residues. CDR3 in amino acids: CASTPSGGGRETQYF. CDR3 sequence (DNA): TGCGCCAGCACCCCTAGCGGGGGAGGGAGAGAGACCCAGTACTTC.

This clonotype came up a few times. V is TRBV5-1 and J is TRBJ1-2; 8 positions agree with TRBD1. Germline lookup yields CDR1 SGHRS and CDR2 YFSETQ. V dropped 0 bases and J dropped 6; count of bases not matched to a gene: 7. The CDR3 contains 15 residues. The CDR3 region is CASSLASQGADGYTF. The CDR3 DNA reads TGCGCCAGCAGCTTGGCCTCGCAGGGGGCGGATGGCTACACCTTC.

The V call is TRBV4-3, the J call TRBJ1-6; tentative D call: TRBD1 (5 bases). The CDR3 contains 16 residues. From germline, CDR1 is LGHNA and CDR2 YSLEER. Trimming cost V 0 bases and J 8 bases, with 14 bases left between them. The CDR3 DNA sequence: TGCGCCAGCAGCCAAGATTTAGGGGCCGGAGATTCACCCCTCCACTTT. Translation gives CASSQDLGAGDSPLHF.

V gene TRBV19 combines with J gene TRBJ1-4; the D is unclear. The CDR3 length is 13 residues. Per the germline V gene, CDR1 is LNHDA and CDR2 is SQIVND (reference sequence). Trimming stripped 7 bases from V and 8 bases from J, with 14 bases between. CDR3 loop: CASTTGEGEKLFF. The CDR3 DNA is TGTGCCAGTACCACCGGGGAAGGGGAAAAACTGTTTTTT.

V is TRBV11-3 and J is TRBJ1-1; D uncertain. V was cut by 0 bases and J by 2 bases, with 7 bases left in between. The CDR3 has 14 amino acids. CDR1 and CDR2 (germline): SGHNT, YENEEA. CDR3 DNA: TGTGCCAGCAGCTTAGACGGTGCAAACACTGAAGCTTTCTTT. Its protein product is CASSLDGANTEAFF. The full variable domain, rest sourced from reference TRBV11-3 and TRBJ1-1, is EAGVVQSPRYKIIEKKQPVAFWCNPISGHNTLYWYLQNLGQGPELLIRYENEEAVDDSQLPKDRFSAERLKGVDSTLKIQPAELGDSAVYLCASSLDGANTEAFFGQGTRLTVV.

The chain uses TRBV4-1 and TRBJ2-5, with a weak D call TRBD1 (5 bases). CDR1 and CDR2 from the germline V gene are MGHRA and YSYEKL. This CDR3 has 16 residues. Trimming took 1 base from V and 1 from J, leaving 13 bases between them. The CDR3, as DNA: TGCGCCAGCAGCCAAGTCTTCCGGACATTCCAAGAGACCCAGTACTTC. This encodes CASSQVFRTFQETQYF.

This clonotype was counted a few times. The CDR3, as DNA: TGTGCCAGCAGCTTAAGTTCCCGGGGGTATGGCTACACCTTC. Translation gives CASSLSSRGYGYTF. The V and J genes are TRBV7-9 and TRBJ1-2, with a possible D match to TRBD1 (5 bases). The V end was cut by 2 bases, the J end by 5 bases, with 12 bases between. Germline lookup yields CDR1 SEHNR and CDR2 FQNEAQ (reference sequence). The CDR3 covers 14 residues.

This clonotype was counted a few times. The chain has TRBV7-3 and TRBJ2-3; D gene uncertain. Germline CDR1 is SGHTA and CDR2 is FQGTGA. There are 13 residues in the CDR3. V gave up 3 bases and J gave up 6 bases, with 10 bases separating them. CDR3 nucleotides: TGTGCCAGCAGCTTCAGTACGTTGGATACGCAGTATTTT. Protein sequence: CASSFSTLDTQYF.

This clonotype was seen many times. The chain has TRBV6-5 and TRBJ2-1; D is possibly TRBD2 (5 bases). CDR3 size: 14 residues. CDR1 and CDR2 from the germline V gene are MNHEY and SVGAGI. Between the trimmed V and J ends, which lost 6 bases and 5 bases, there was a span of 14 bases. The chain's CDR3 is CASRRVTVDNEQFF. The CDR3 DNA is TGTGCCAGCAGGAGGGTGACCGTTGACAATGAGCAGTTCTTC.

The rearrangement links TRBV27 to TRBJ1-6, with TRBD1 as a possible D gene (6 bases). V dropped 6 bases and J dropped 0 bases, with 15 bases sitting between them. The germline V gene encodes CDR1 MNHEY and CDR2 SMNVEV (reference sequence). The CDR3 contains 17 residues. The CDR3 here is CASRTTGSSSYNSPLHF. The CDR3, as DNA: TGTGCCAGCAGGACGACAGGATCGAGCTCCTATAATTCACCCCTCCACTTT.

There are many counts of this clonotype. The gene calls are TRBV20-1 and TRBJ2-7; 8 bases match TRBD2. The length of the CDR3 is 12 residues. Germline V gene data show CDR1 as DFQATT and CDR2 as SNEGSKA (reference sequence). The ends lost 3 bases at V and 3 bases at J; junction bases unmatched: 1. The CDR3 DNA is TGCAGTGCTAGCGGGGGGGGCTACGAGCAGTACGTC. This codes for CSASGGGYEQYV.

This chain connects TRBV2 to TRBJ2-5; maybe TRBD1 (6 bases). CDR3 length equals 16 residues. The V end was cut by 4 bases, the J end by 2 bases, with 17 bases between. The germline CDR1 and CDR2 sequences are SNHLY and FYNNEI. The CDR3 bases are TGTGCCAGCAGTGGTCAAGGGCAGGGGAAACAAGAGACCCAGTACTTC. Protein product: CASSGQGQGKQETQYF.

The CDR3 reads CASRSSGGLFTDTQYF. CDR3 nucleotides: TGTGCCAGCAGATCTAGCGGGGGGCTCTTCACAGATACGCAGTATTTT. This rearrangement joins TRBV7-2 to TRBJ2-3; 11 bases map to TRBD2. CDR1 SGHTA and CDR2 FQGNSA come from the germline V gene. V lost 6 bases and J lost 2; bases outside the gene matches: 7. The CDR3 extends over 16 amino acids.